The 10 T cell receptor beta chains below all came from one sample that was sequenced in a study of tissue T cells after allogeneic stem cell transplantation. Profiling relied on immunoSEQ multiplex PCR, and the TCRdb table lists in-frame clones only, not all of them. The data contain some 1,500 clones, 73% of them singletons. Sequences were derived from esophagus tissue, sampled at autopsy. The receptors here all came from a woman aged 18-49 years with breast cancer.

CDR3 region: CASSSGQLQETQYF. The CDR3 DNA reads as TGTGCCAGCAGCTCCGGACAGCTTCAAGAGACCCAGTACTTC. The chain links TRBV5-6 to TRBJ2-5, with D possibly matching TRBD1 (6 bases). The CDR3 has 14 residues. V was clipped by 3 bases and J by 2 bases, with 11 bases between them. Germline V gene data show CDR1 as SGHDT and CDR2 as YYEEEE. Combining the CDR3 with reference TRBV5-6 and TRBJ2-5 gives the whole variable domain DAGVTQSPTHLIKTRGQQVTLRCSPKSGHDTVSWYQQALGQGPQFIFQYYEEEERQRGNFPDRFSGHQFPNYSSELNVNALLLGDSALYLCASSSGQLQETQYFGPGTRLLVL.

The gene calls are TRBV15 and TRBJ1-6; tentatively, D is TRBD1 (6 bases). This CDR3 has 16 amino acids. Per the germline V gene, CDR1 is LNHNV and CDR2 is YYDKDF (reference sequence). Trimming stripped 0 bases from V and 10 bases from J, with 16 bases between. The CDR3 DNA sequence: TGTGCCACCAGCAGAGATTCGGGGGCAGAGGGATCACCCCTCCACTTT. Its translation is CATSRDSGAEGSPLHF.

This rearrangement joins TRBV7-2 to TRBJ1-2; D not resolved. Trimming took 1 base from V and 8 from J, leaving 11 bases between them. Per germline, CDR1 SGHTA and CDR2 FQGNSA. The CDR3 runs to 13 residues. The CDR3 DNA reads as TGTGCCAGCAGCTTAGAAGGAAATACGGGCTACACCTTC. This codes for CASSLEGNTGYTF.

This clone was counted once. V is TRBV27 and J is TRBJ1-1; the match to TRBD1 covers 9 bases. Per the germline V gene, CDR1 is MNHEY and CDR2 is SMNVEV (reference sequence). The CDR3 is made up of 18 amino acids. Losses at the gene ends were 3 bases for V and 0 bases for J; bases not matched to a gene: 11. CDR3 sequence (DNA): TGTGCCAGCAGTTTCACCGGGACAGGGATCCTTGTGAACACTGAAGCTTTCTTT. It yields the protein CASSFTGTGILVNTEAFF.

The rearrangement uses TRBV29-1 and TRBJ1-4, with D possibly TRBD1 on 6 matching bases. The germline V and J ends were trimmed by 4 bases and 7 bases, with 16 bases remaining between them. Per the germline V gene, CDR1 is SQVTM and CDR2 is ANQGSEA. The CDR3 runs to 14 residues. The CDR3: CSVAVRGLGEKLFF. As DNA, the CDR3 is TGCAGCGTTGCCGTCAGGGGACTCGGTGAAAAACTGTTTTTT.

The gene calls are TRBV11-1 and TRBJ2-7; TRBD1 matches 8 bases. Germline V gene lookup returns CDR1 SGHAT and CDR2 FQDESV (reference sequence). Trimming at V came to 2 bases and at J to 3 bases, leaving 3 bases not matched to a gene. The CDR3 is 14 residues long. The CDR3: CASSLSGGFYEQYF. The DNA for the CDR3 is TGTGCCAGCAGCTTATCAGGGGGCTTCTACGAGCAGTACTTC. Supplemented by reference TRBV11-1 and TRBJ2-7, the full variable domain reads EAEVAQSPRYKITEKSQAVAFWCDPISGHATLYWYRQILGQGPELLVQFQDESVVDDSQLPKDRFSAERLKGVDSTLKIQPAELGDSAMYLCASSLSGGFYEQYFGPGTRLTVT.

The CDR3 coding sequence is TGTGCCAGCAGTTTGATCCACGGACAGTCTAATGAAAAACTGTTTTTT. As protein: CASSLIHGQSNEKLFF. This chain connects TRBV28 to TRBJ1-4; weak D call: TRBD1 (6 bases). Trimming shortened V by 3 bases and J by 3 bases, and 14 bases separated the two germline ends. This CDR3 region has 16 residues. In germline, CDR1 is MDHEN, CDR2 SYDVKM.

This clone appeared a single time. J is TRBJ2-6 and V is TRBV7-3; a weak D match, TRBD2 (5 bases). The CDR3 consists of 15 residues. In germline, CDR1 is SGHTA, CDR2 FQGTGA. V was trimmed by 5 bases and J by 2 bases, leaving 10 bases between them. The CDR3 is CASSPGNPGANVLTF. The CDR3 coding sequence is TGTGCCAGCAGCCCGGGGAATCCTGGGGCCAACGTCCTGACTTTC.

The V gene is TRBV27, the J gene TRBJ1-1, with a tentative D call TRBD1 (5 bases). V shed 6 bases and J shed 4 bases, with 18 bases lying between them. CDR3 length equals 15 residues. The germline V gene has CDR1 MNHEY and CDR2 SMNVEV (reference sequence). The DNA for the CDR3 is TGTGCCAGCAGGCCCCGCGGCAGGGATGGCACTGAAGCTTTCTTT. Amino acids: CASRPRGRDGTEAFF.

The rearrangement joins TRBV5-1 to TRBJ2-1; TRBD1 matches 11 bases. The CDR3 has 15 amino acids. Germline CDR1 reads SGHRS; CDR2 reads YFSETQ. Trimming cost V 0 bases and J 9 bases; bases outside gene matches: 5. The CDR3 DNA is TGCGCCAGCAGCTTGGTGGGGACAGGGGGTCCTGAGCAGTTCTTC. Encoded protein: CASSLVGTGGPEQFF.